This T cell receptor (beta chain) originates from a study of cytomegalovirus exposure and HLA in healthy donors. On the study more broadly: A prior study identified 120 million or so unique TCR beta sequences from about 179 million T cells.

With 60 Vbeta and 13 Jbeta primers, the PCR was carried out. Libraries were prepared by immunoSEQ multiplex PCR; TCRdb keeps only in-frame clonotypes and omits some of them. Of roughly 71,000 clones in the sample, 65% to 70% are singletons; the top ten hold about 20%. Trimming at V came to 3 bases and at J to 4 bases, leaving 10 bases not matched to a gene. The CDR3 is made up of 15 amino acids. Germline CDR1 SGHRS, CDR2 YFSETQ. The TCR originated in a middle-aged man in good health and CMV-seropositive. J is TRBJ2-7 and V is TRBV5-1; 7 nucleotides agree with TRBD1. Material: PBMCs. This chain's CDR3 is CASSSSGTELYEQYF. CDR3 in DNA: TGCGCCAGCAGCTCGTCCGGGACAGAACTATACGAGCAGTACTTC.